This TCR beta chain comes out of a study of early stage breast cancer tumors. Study-wide context: Of around 15 invasive breast tumors, around 13 were hormone receptor-positive, HER2-negative.

Turning to this clone: Its antigen is unidentified.

Sequencing used immunoSEQ multiplex PCR; TCRdb keeps in-frame clones, though not all of them. There are 20,000 to 25,000 clones in the sample; more than 75% occur only once, and 28% lies in the top ten. Broader study findings: Bulk DNA sequencing of unsorted cells missed chain pairing and markers.

Trimming cost V 2 bases and J 1 base, with 6 bases left between them. Per the germline V gene, CDR1 is MNHEY and CDR2 is SMNVEV (reference sequence). The length of the CDR3 is 13 residues. The sample taken for sequencing was blood. This receptor was obtained from a person in their sixties with breast cancer. V and J are TRBV27 and TRBJ2-7; D might be TRBD1 (5 bases). CDR3 residues: CASSLRGSYEQYF. CDR3 nucleotides: TGTGCCAGCAGTTTAAGGGGTTCCTACGAGCAGTACTTC.